This passage covers 27 T cell receptor beta chains from one sample sequenced in a study of blood T cell repertoires in COVID-19. Method: immunoSEQ multiplex PCR; TCRdb's copy keeps in-frame clones and lacks some. The sample contains approximately 140,000 clones, about 87% of which appear only once. What was sequenced was peripheral blood. The origin of the receptors is a woman aged 35 to 49 with acute or convalescent COVID-19.

The genes are TRBV7-3 and TRBJ2-1; the D gene is possibly TRBD2 (6 bases). V lost 4 bases to trimming and J lost 9 bases, with 10 bases between them. This CDR3 comprises 12 residues. CDR1 is SGHTA and CDR2 is FQGTGA in the germline V gene. The CDR3 nucleotides are TGTGCCAGCAGCTCCGCCGGGGGTGAGCAGTTCTTC. Translated, it gives CASSSAGGEQFF.

The rearrangement joins TRBV9 to TRBJ2-3; maybe TRBD2 (5 bases). CDR1 SGDLS and CDR2 YYNGEE come from the germline V gene. Trimming left V 0 bases short and J 9 bases short, with 14 bases between. The CDR3 is 14 amino acids. CDR3 DNA: TGTGCCAGCAGCGTAGATAGCACTAGTGGGACGCAGTATTTT. The encoded protein is CASSVDSTSGTQYF.

The rearrangement joins TRBV28 to TRBJ2-7, with D perhaps matching TRBD1 (5 bases). The CDR3 has 17 residues. Germline loops: CDR1 MDHEN, CDR2 SYDVKM. V was cut by 3 bases and J by 0 bases, with 18 bases left in between. CDR3 sequence: CASSFNRYQGFSYEQYF. The CDR3 bases are TGTGCCAGCAGTTTTAATCGCTACCAGGGATTCTCCTACGAGCAGTACTTC. The full variable domain, completed using reference TRBV28 and TRBJ2-7, is DVKVTQSSRYLVKRTGEKVFLECVQDMDHENMFWYRQDPGLGLRLIYFSYDVKMKEKGDIPEGYSVSREKKERFSLILESASTNQTSMYLCASSFNRYQGFSYEQYFGPGTRLTVT.

The rearrangement joins TRBV25-1 to TRBJ2-5; 7 nucleotides agree with TRBD1. V dropped 6 bases and J dropped 7; count of bases not matched to a gene: 2. The CDR3 has 11 residues. From germline, CDR1 is MGHDK and CDR2 SYGVNS. In nucleotides, the CDR3 is TGTGCCAGCAGGACAGGGTGGACCCAGTACTTC. Translation gives CASRTGWTQYF.

The V and J genes are TRBV10-3 and TRBJ2-1; perhaps TRBD1 as D (5 bases). CDR3 length: 16 amino acids. The germline CDR1 and CDR2 sequences are ENHRY and SYGVKD. Trimming left V 3 bases short and J 0 bases short, with 12 bases between. The CDR3 loop reads CAISESLGASYNEQFF. Written as DNA, the CDR3 is TGTGCCATCAGTGAATCGTTAGGGGCCTCCTACAATGAGCAGTTCTTC.

The chain is built from TRBV11-1 and TRBJ2-5; 9 nucleotides line up with TRBD2. The V and J ends lost 5 bases and 5 bases, in that order; junction bases with no gene match: 9. The germline V gene encodes CDR1 SGHAT and CDR2 FQDESV (reference sequence). The CDR3 runs 15 residues. The chain's CDR3 is CASSKHSGRVETQYF. As DNA, the CDR3 is TGTGCCAGCAGCAAACATAGCGGGAGAGTCGAGACCCAGTACTTC.

This chain links TRBV5-1 with TRBJ1-1; weak D call: TRBD1 (6 bases). Germline assignment: CDR1 SGHRS and CDR2 YFSETQ. V lost 0 bases and J 1 base, leaving 13 bases between the germline ends. This CDR3 region has 16 residues. CDR3 sequence: CASSLGVDRPNTEAFF. CDR3 DNA sequence: TGCGCCAGCAGCTTGGGGGTCGACAGGCCGAACACTGAAGCTTTCTTT.

The gene calls are TRBV5-8 and TRBJ1-6, with 10 bases identical to TRBD1. V lost 2 bases, J lost 9 bases, and 5 bases stayed unmatched. The CDR3 spans 15 residues. Germline V lookup: CDR1 SGHTS, CDR2 YDEGEE. In DNA, the CDR3 is TGTGCCAGCAGCTTTCTTCGGGACAGGGGTTCACCCCTCCACTTT. This codes for CASSFLRDRGSPLHF.

The gene calls are TRBV7-2 and TRBJ1-2; D unclear. Germline V gives CDR1 SGHTA, CDR2 FQGNSA. With 6 bases removed from V and 4 bases from J, the gap between germline ends came to 18 bases. This CDR3 has 15 residues. This chain's CDR3 is CASSPGSGSGYGYTF. The CDR3, as DNA: TGTGCCAGCAGTCCGGGGTCGGGGAGCGGCTATGGCTACACCTTC.

V is TRBV28 and J is TRBJ1-4; 9 bases are shared with TRBD1. The CDR3 extends over 18 amino acids. The V gene's germline CDR1 is MDHEN and CDR2 SYDVKM. The J segment lost 0 bases and the V segment lost 7 bases, leaving 12 bases of the junction unmatched. CDR3 region: CASTFPAGQGTTNEKLFF. In nucleotides, the CDR3 is TGTGCCAGCACATTCCCCGCTGGACAGGGGACAACTAATGAAAAACTGTTTTTT. Filled out from reference TRBV28 and TRBJ1-4, the complete variable domain reads DVKVTQSSRYLVKRTGEKVFLECVQDMDHENMFWYRQDPGLGLRLIYFSYDVKMKEKGDIPEGYSVSREKKERFSLILESASTNQTSMYLCASTFPAGQGTTNEKLFFGSGTQLSVL.

This chain links TRBV5-1 with TRBJ2-1, with TRBD1 matching 8 bases. This CDR3 region has 13 residues. Germline V gene data show CDR1 as SGHRS and CDR2 as YFSETQ. Trimming took 5 bases from V and 8 from J; bases not matched to a gene: 6. The CDR3 reads CASRDRVVDEQFF. CDR3 sequence (DNA): TGCGCCAGCAGGGACAGGGTTGTGGATGAGCAGTTCTTC.

The chain uses TRBV4-3 and TRBJ2-3; 14 nucleotides align to TRBD2. CDR3 length equals 17 residues. Germline V gene sequence: CDR1 LGHNA, CDR2 YSLEER. Losses at the gene ends were 4 bases for V and 2 bases for J; bases not matched to a gene: 5. This chain's CDR3 is CASSLGLAGAYTDTQYF. CDR3 in DNA: TGCGCCAGCAGCCTGGGACTAGCGGGGGCCTACACAGATACGCAGTATTTT.

This clone was recorded a few times. The CDR3 spells CASSVAQGGYEQYF. The CDR3 DNA reads as TGTGCCAGCAGCGTAGCTCAGGGGGGCTACGAGCAGTACTTC. The V gene is TRBV9, the J gene TRBJ2-7; maybe TRBD1 (7 bases). Trimming left V 0 bases short and J 3 bases short, with 10 bases between. The CDR3 extends over 14 amino acids. In germline, CDR1 is SGDLS, CDR2 YYNGEE. Based on the CDR3 plus reference TRBV9 and TRBJ2-7, the full variable domain is DSGVTQTPKHLITATGQRVTLRCSPRSGDLSVYWYQQSLDQGLQFLIQYYNGEERAKGNILERFSAQQFPDLHSELNLSSLELGDSALYFCASSVAQGGYEQYFGPGTRLTVT.

This chain uses TRBV7-9 with TRBJ1-5; 8 bases are a match to TRBD1. V gave up 3 bases and J gave up 6 bases; unmatched junction bases: 1. The CDR3 has 13 amino acids. Germline lookup yields CDR1 SEHNR and CDR2 FQNEAQ (reference sequence). The CDR3 DNA sequence: TGTGCCAGCAGCTTCGGACAGGGTCAGCCCCAGCATTTT. Protein: CASSFGQGQPQHF.

The chain employs TRBV7-8 and TRBJ1-5, with TRBD1 matching over 10 bases. Looked up from germline, CDR1 is SGHVS and CDR2 is FQNEAQ. With V trimmed by 6 bases and J by 7 bases, 9 bases remained unmatched. This CDR3 comprises 15 residues. CDR3 sequence reads: CASSLRGTGVQPQHF. The CDR3 coding sequence is TGTGCCAGCAGTCTTCGGGGGACAGGGGTCCAGCCCCAGCATTTT.

V is TRBV9 and J is TRBJ2-6; TRBD2 aligns across 8 bases. The germline V gene has CDR1 SGDLS and CDR2 YYNGEE. V lost 4 bases to trimming and J lost 0 bases; unmatched junction nucleotides: 9. The CDR3 runs 18 residues. The CDR3 DNA reads as TGTGCCAGCAGCTCGTTCGGGGGGGCCTTCTCTGGGGCCAACGTCCTGACTTTC. As protein: CASSSFGGAFSGANVLTF.

The genes are TRBV12-3 or TRBV12-4 and TRBJ1-6; 11 bases map to TRBD1. The trim removed 9 bases at V and 10 bases at J, leaving 5 bases unmatched. This CDR3 is 13 amino acids long. The CDR3 bases are TGTGCCAGTTGGACAGGGGGCGGATCACCCCTCCACTTT. Translated: CASWTGGGSPLHF.

The rearrangement links TRBV30 to TRBJ1-5; 9 bases map to TRBD1. Per the germline V gene, CDR1 is GTSNPN and CDR2 is SVGIG (reference sequence). The CDR3 length is 16 residues. J lost 7 bases, V lost 2 bases, and 12 bases had no gene match. In DNA form, the CDR3 reads TGTGCCTGGAGTTCCCGGGACAGGGAGGAGGAACAGCCCCAGCATTTT. This encodes CAWSSRDREEEQPQHF.

The chain is built from TRBV7-2 and TRBJ2-2; 7 positions match TRBD1. V shed 6 bases, J shed 4 bases, and the junction held 11 bases outside the gene matches. CDR1 SGHTA and CDR2 FQGNSA come from the germline V gene. The CDR3 is made up of 16 amino acids. In nucleotides, the CDR3 is TGTGCCAGCAGTGCATCACAGGGGCGAGTCACCGGGGAGCTGTTTTTT. It translates to CASSASQGRVTGELFF. The full variable domain, rest sourced from reference TRBV7-2 and TRBJ2-2, is GAGVSQSPSNKVTEKGKDVELRCDPISGHTALYWYRQSLGQGLEFLIYFQGNSAPDKSGLPSDRFSAERTGGSVSTLTIQRTQQEDSAVYLCASSASQGRVTGELFFGEGSRLTVL.

This sequence joins TRBV5-1 and TRBJ1-3; D possibly corresponds to TRBD1 (6 bases). This CDR3 is 16 amino acids long. Between the trimmed V and J ends, which lost 5 bases and 0 bases, there was a span of 15 bases. The germline gives CDR1 SGHRS, CDR2 YFSETQ. CDR3 sequence reads: CASSTSGQLSGNTIYF. The CDR3 nucleotides are TGCGCCAGCAGTACCAGCGGACAGCTCTCTGGAAACACCATATATTTT.

This sequence joins TRBV5-4 and TRBJ1-2; D unclear. CDR3 length equals 14 residues. The V gene's germline CDR1 is SGHNT and CDR2 YYREEE (reference sequence). The germline V and J ends were trimmed by 0 bases and 3 bases, with 9 bases remaining between them. In nucleotides, the CDR3 is TGTGCCAGCAGCTTGGGAGCCCTAGACTATGGCTACACCTTC. The encoded protein is CASSLGALDYGYTF.

The rearrangement joins TRBV27 to TRBJ2-7; 11 nucleotides line up with TRBD2. CDR1 is MNHEY and CDR2 is SMNVEV in the germline V gene (reference sequence). V dropped 5 bases and J dropped 4; count of bases not matched to a gene: 10. The CDR3 length is 16 residues. CDR3 in amino acids: CASSPSGGPLGYEQYF. The CDR3 nucleotides are TGTGCCAGCAGTCCTAGCGGGGGGCCATTAGGGTACGAGCAGTACTTC.

This chain links TRBV9 with TRBJ2-3; 13 bases match TRBD2. CDR1 is SGDLS and CDR2 is YYNGEE in the germline V gene. The CDR3 has 16 residues. Trimming cost V 0 bases and J 6 bases; bases outside gene matches: 4. The CDR3 DNA reads TGTGCCAGCAGCGTAGGGGGACTAGCGGGGTCGGATACGCAGTATTTT. The encoded protein is CASSVGGLAGSDTQYF.

V and J are TRBV10-3 and TRBJ2-3, with D tentatively TRBD2 (6 bases). The CDR3 runs 15 residues. V lost 3 bases to trimming and J lost 0 bases, with 10 bases between them. Germline-derived CDR1 and CDR2 are ENHRY and SYGVKD. The CDR3 sequence is CAISDRDSSTDTQYF. CDR3 sequence (DNA): TGTGCCATCAGTGACAGGGACTCTAGCACAGATACGCAGTATTTT.

The rearrangement joins TRBV6-5 to TRBJ2-3, with 8 positions matching TRBD2. This CDR3 has 14 residues. V dropped 7 bases and J dropped 6; count of bases not matched to a gene: 9. Germline lookup yields CDR1 MNHEY and CDR2 SVGAGI. The CDR3 coding sequence is TGTGCCAGCACTGTGACTAGCGCCGGGGATACGCAGTATTTT. Its protein product is CASTVTSAGDTQYF.

This clone was detected once. The chain carries TRBV4-3 and TRBJ1-3, with 7 bases aligning to TRBD1. Per the germline V gene, CDR1 is LGHNA and CDR2 is YSLEER. The CDR3 length is 15 residues. With V trimmed by 3 bases and J by 6 bases, 8 bases remained unmatched. The CDR3 region has the DNA TGCGCCAGCAGCCAGGCAGGGGGGACAGTAAACACCATATATTTT. It specifies CASSQAGGTVNTIYF.

This rearrangement joins TRBV5-6 to TRBJ1-2; maybe TRBD1 (6 bases). Trimming pared 1 base from V and 3 bases from J, leaving 10 bases between. CDR1 SGHDT and CDR2 YYEEEE come from the germline V gene. This CDR3 has 14 residues. CDR3: CASSLTGRDYGYTF. In nucleotides, the CDR3 is TGTGCCAGCAGCTTGACAGGGAGGGACTATGGCTACACCTTC.